This T cell receptor (beta chain) was documented in a study of T cells in Graves' hyperthyroidism and ophthalmopathy (dated by TCRdb to about 2019). For the study in its entirety: Peripheral blood was collected at initial diagnosis, before any treatment. TCR V-J signatures able to tell the groups apart were searched for in a discovery cohort of some 97 patients, of whom over 40 had Graves' ophthalmopathy and around 57 had stable Graves' hyperthyroidism. An independent validation cohort of about 19 hyperthyroidism patients and about 15 patients who later progressed to ophthalmopathy tested prospective prediction of ophthalmopathy. For training and testing, the 100 or so patients in the discovery cohort were randomly divided in a 7:3 ratio. The study also compared thyroid tissue and blood T-cell repertoires from roughly six Graves' hyperthyroidism patients. After sampling, hyperthyroidism patients received methimazole starting at 30 mg daily, and ophthalmopathy patients received high-dose intravenous methylprednisolone. TCR Vbeta CDR3 sequencing of 120 to 150 peripheral blood samples (over 40 ophthalmopathy, 75 hyperthyroidism and around 17 progressor patients) is reported in the paper. Results the study describes overall, beyond this receptor: In validation, the model predicted progression to ophthalmopathy a median of about 6 months before onset, with roughly 68% sensitivity and roughly 73% specificity. Blood samples also contained most of the expanded thyroid clonotypes (frequency above 0.001), which suggests that blood repertoires may reflect thyroid immune responses. Sample size was not statistically predetermined, and blinding of investigators to group allocation was not performed. Ophthalmopathy was separated from stable hyperthyroidism by a 13 V-J signature model, with 87.88% sensitivity and roughly 81% specificity obtained in cross-validation and 80%/75% obtained in testing.

TCR beta CDR3 regions were amplified from RNA transcripts. A first-round RT-PCR of the TCR CDR3 used the HTBI primer set with the Qiagen OneStep RT-PCR kit. A second multiplex PCR round built the libraries, followed by size selection and purification. Sequencing of the libraries was done on an Illumina HiSeq2000 using paired-end 100 bp reads. The authors processed their data as follows. SOAPnuke was used to process the raw data, removing reads that contained adapters or uncalled bases, had a mean Phred below 15, or lacked an exact match to the constant primer or identifier. High-quality paired reads were merged with COPE v1.2.5, and unique nucleotide sequences were defined as clonotypes. MiTCR v1.1 was used to align the clonotypes against IMGT TRBV, TRBD and TRBJ reference segments. Only V-J combinations with frequency above 0.0001, covering 98% to 99.2% of repertoires, were analysed. A TCS score was defined as the ratio of F50 (clonal expansion) to E x V (chaos), with BLOSUM62-based TCRdist applied between CDR3 peptides within each V-J. Welch's t-statistics and random forest reduced roughly 540 V-J features to 13, which were used in a naive Bayes classifier (R e1071). In TCRdb, the public reads were trimmed at Q25 with fastp and aligned with MiXCR, with productive beta chains retained. All rows with the same CDR3 protein become a single entry with the most common DNA and genes. The V and J calls were not made by the authors but by TCRdb's processing. Counted in this sample were roughly 160,000 distinct CDR3 sequences; roughly 9.4% of them appeared once. The biggest ten clones account for more than 20% of the sample.

This clonotype was detected many times. It lacks a known antigen. Qualities for individual bases were not recorded, and no much larger clone is one base off. Hyperthyroidism patients were newly diagnosed, with disease duration under 2 months, and aged 18 to 65 years. Exclusion was applied to patients with uncontrolled infections, other autoimmune diseases, pregnancy or lactation. Clinical symptoms, serum thyroxine and TRAb, thyroid ultrasound, and orbital computed tomography formed the basis for the diagnoses. Blood from progressor patients was collected at the time of first diagnosis with hyperthyroidism, before any ophthalmopathy symptoms had appeared. PBMCs were isolated from more than 9 ml of fresh peripheral blood by Ficoll-Paque density gradient centrifugation. Progressor patients were defined as those initially diagnosed with Graves' hyperthyroidism in whom ophthalmopathy developed during follow-up. Total RNA was extracted with Trizol reagent, and quality was checked on an Agilent 2100 Bioanalyzer.

V loses 0 bases of germline sequence and J loses 1 base, and the interval between the two ends is 10 bases. The cysteine opens and the phenylalanine closes a CDR3 of 16 amino acids. Left in the record is the CDR3 DNA by itself, 48 bases read in frame from the first base. The CDR1 and CDR2 encoded by the germline V gene are KGHSH and LQKENI. Recombination connected TRBV18 to TRBJ1-5; the D segment cannot be called with confidence. The specimen sequenced was blood. The TCR was taken from a woman aged 18-30 years with Graves' hyperthyroidism that later progressed to Graves' ophthalmopathy. The CDR3 has the sequence CASSPPGPPSNQPQHF. The sequence in DNA is TGTGCCAGCTCACCACCGGGTCCCCCAAGCAATCAGCCCCAGCATTTT.